One sample yielded the 20 T cell receptor beta chains listed below, sequenced in a study of shared clonotypes between healthy human individuals. The method was immunoSEQ multiplex PCR; TCRdb's version includes in-frame clones alone and lacks a portion of them. The table has millions of clones, approximately 94% seen once; the top ten hold 0.9% to 1.3%. Terminally differentiated effector memory CD45RA+ cells were excluded from the naive CD8 cells, which were CD45RO-negative and positively selected for CCR7. The sample consisted of naive CD8+ T cells sorted from blood. These receptors originate from a man between 18 and 29 years old in good health.

The V gene is TRBV6-1, the J gene TRBJ2-2; D is unclear. The V gene lost 8 bases and the J gene lost 1 base, with 8 bases spanning the gap. The length of the CDR3 is 13 residues. Germline V gene data show CDR1 as MNHNS and CDR2 as SASEGT. CDR3 in amino acids: CASPTVNTGELFF. CDR3 in DNA: TGTGCCAGCCCGACCGTGAACACCGGGGAGCTGTTTTTT.

V usage is TRBV10-3 and J usage is TRBJ2-3; a weak D match, TRBD1 (5 bases). V was shortened by 3 bases and J by 2 bases, with 12 bases between the two germline ends. The CDR3 length is 15 residues. The germline gives CDR1 ENHRY, CDR2 SYGVKD. The CDR3 DNA follows: TGTGCCATCAGTGATGACCTTGGGGCCACAGATACGCAGTATTTT. Translated: CAISDDLGATDTQYF.

Comment on this clone: Within the sample, other DNA sequences also encode this same CDR3. The J gene is TRBJ2-7, the V gene TRBV7-9; 11 bases are a match to TRBD1. Germline CDR1 reads SEHNR; CDR2 reads FQNEAQ (reference sequence). J lost 2 bases, V lost 4 bases, and 4 bases had no gene match. The CDR3 spans 15 residues. CDR3 loop: CASSSPGQGAYEQYF. In nucleotides, the CDR3 is TGTGCCAGCAGCTCGCCGGGACAGGGGGCCTACGAGCAGTACTTC.

This chain joins TRBV5-4 and TRBJ2-1; TRBD2 might be the D (6 bases). Germline CDR1 SGHNT, CDR2 YYREEE (reference sequence). Trimming pared 3 bases from V and 1 base from J, leaving 8 bases between. The CDR3 spans 14 residues. Written as DNA, the CDR3 is TGTGCCAGCAGCTACAGCGGGTCCTACAATGAGCAGTTCTTC. This codes for CASSYSGSYNEQFF. The full variable domain, rest sourced from reference TRBV5-4 and TRBJ2-1, is ETGVTQSPTHLIKTRGQQVTLRCSSQSGHNTVSWYQQALGQGPQFIFQYYREEENGRGNFPPRFSGLQFPNYSSELNVNALELDDSALYLCASSYSGSYNEQFFGPGTRLTVL.

This sequence joins TRBV2 and TRBJ2-1; 7 positions agree with TRBD1. In germline, CDR1 is SNHLY, CDR2 FYNNEI. V shed 1 base, J shed 3 bases, and the junction held 6 bases outside the gene matches. The CDR3 contains 16 residues. The CDR3: CASSEGVGTVYNEQFF. As DNA, the CDR3 is TGTGCCAGCAGTGAAGGGGTCGGGACAGTCTACAATGAGCAGTTCTTC.

The V and J genes are TRBV5-4 and TRBJ1-1; D is perhaps TRBD1 (6 bases). CDR1 SGHNT and CDR2 YYREEE come from the germline V gene (reference sequence). The CDR3 is 15 amino acids. The ends were cut back, 0 bases at V and 4 bases at J, with 13 bases in the middle. As DNA, the CDR3 is TGTGCCAGCAGCTTGGAACAGGGCTGGAGCACTGAAGCTTTCTTT. Encoded protein: CASSLEQGWSTEAFF.

The genes are TRBV10-3 and TRBJ2-2, with no clear D. With 11 bases removed from V and 5 bases from J, the gap between germline ends came to 21 bases. CDR1 and CDR2 (germline): ENHRY, SYGVKD. The CDR3 runs 15 residues. The CDR3 loop reads CAVRGSWGSTGELFF. In nucleotides, the CDR3 is TGTGCCGTTCGAGGATCTTGGGGTAGTACCGGGGAGCTGTTTTTT.

The chain joins TRBV7-2 to TRBJ1-1; D remains unclear. This CDR3 region has 13 residues. Germline values: CDR1 SGHTA, CDR2 FQGNSA. V dropped 3 bases and J dropped 0 bases, with 5 bases sitting between them. The CDR3 DNA follows: TGTGCCAGCAGCTTCGGGATGAACACTGAAGCTTTCTTT. It encodes CASSFGMNTEAFF.

V usage is TRBV2 and J usage is TRBJ1-3; 7 positions agree with TRBD1. The V segment lost 4 bases and the J segment 1 base; nucleotides outside the gene matches: 4. There are 15 residues in the CDR3. Germline V CDR1 and CDR2: SNHLY, FYNNEI. The CDR3 protein is CASSGGTASGNTIYF. Here the CDR3 DNA reads TGTGCCAGCAGTGGTGGGACAGCATCTGGAAACACCATATATTTT.

The chain recombines TRBV2 with TRBJ2-1; 9 nucleotides align to TRBD1. This CDR3 spans 15 amino acids. V gave up 9 bases and J gave up 6 bases; unmatched junction bases: 12. CDR1 and CDR2 from the germline V gene are SNHLY and FYNNEI. This CDR3 is CARKVPGQGRNEQFF. Written as DNA, the CDR3 is TGTGCCAGGAAGGTACCGGGACAGGGTCGCAATGAGCAGTTCTTC.

The J gene is TRBJ2-1, the V gene TRBV4-3; D not certain. Germline CDR1 reads LGHNA; CDR2 reads YSLEER. V was trimmed by 0 bases and J by 6 bases, leaving 15 bases between them. The CDR3 is 16 amino acids. This CDR3 reads CASSQDWLVSVNEQFF. CDR3 coding DNA: TGCGCCAGCAGCCAAGATTGGCTAGTCTCTGTCAATGAGCAGTTCTTC.

The V and J genes are TRBV25-1 and TRBJ1-2; TRBD1 is a possible D gene (5 bases). The CDR3 spans 14 residues. V was cut by 6 bases and J by 0 bases, with 11 bases left in between. Germline loops: CDR1 MGHDK, CDR2 SYGVNS. CDR3 protein: CASRDSGANYGYTF. For the CDR3, the DNA is TGTGCCAGCAGAGACAGTGGAGCTAACTATGGCTACACCTTC.

This sequence joins TRBV29-1 and TRBJ2-5; D gene ambiguous. Trimming removed 5 bases at V and 5 bases at J, with 24 bases between. CDR3 length: 16 residues. In germline, CDR1 is SQVTM, CDR2 ANQGSEA. CDR3 coding DNA: TGCAGCGTTCAGGAATGGACCGGACCAGCCGGGGAGACCCAGTACTTC. It specifies CSVQEWTGPAGETQYF.

The chain joins TRBV18 to TRBJ2-7; 7 bases are a match to TRBD2. Germline-derived CDR1 and CDR2 are KGHSH and LQKENI. The CDR3 is 15 amino acids. The ends lost 2 bases at V and 3 bases at J; junction bases unmatched: 7. In nucleotides, the CDR3 is TGTGCCAGCTCACCAGTAAGGACTAGTTACTACGAGCAGTACTTC. It translates to CASSPVRTSYYEQYF.

This clone turned up a few times. The rearrangement links TRBV7-9 to TRBJ2-5; TRBD2 matches 8 bases. This CDR3 comprises 15 residues. CDR1 is SEHNR, CDR2 FQNEAQ, per germline (reference sequence). The J segment lost 9 bases and the V segment lost 7 bases, leaving 16 bases of the junction unmatched. The CDR3 nucleotides are TGTGCCAGCACCCCGTCGGGACTAGATGTCAGGGCCCAGTACTTC. Translating it yields CASTPSGLDVRAQYF.

This clone appeared a single time. The rearrangement uses TRBV4-1 and TRBJ2-1; D perhaps matches TRBD2 (5 bases). Germline-derived CDR1 and CDR2 are MGHRA and YSYEKL. This CDR3 comprises 15 residues. V lost 1 base, J lost 5 bases, and 12 bases lay in between. The CDR3 here is CASSQVSLGNNEQFF. CDR3 bases: TGCGCCAGCAGCCAAGTCTCACTAGGGAACAATGAGCAGTTCTTC.

This chain joins TRBV4-1 and TRBJ1-1; possibly TRBD1 for D (5 bases). This CDR3 has 16 residues. V lost 0 bases to trimming and J lost 2 bases, with 13 bases between them. Germline V gives CDR1 MGHRA, CDR2 YSYEKL. This CDR3 reads CASSQDGWTPNTEAFF. As DNA, the CDR3 is TGCGCCAGCAGCCAAGATGGCTGGACACCCAACACTGAAGCTTTCTTT.

This chain uses TRBV28 with TRBJ2-1; D might be TRBD1 (5 bases). Germline lookup yields CDR1 MDHEN and CDR2 SYDVKM. V was trimmed by 8 bases and J by 8 bases, leaving 16 bases between them. The length of the CDR3 is 13 residues. The CDR3 coding sequence is TGTGCCAGCCTCCCCGGCGTACAGGATGAGCAGTTCTTC. The encoded protein is CASLPGVQDEQFF.

The chain recombines TRBV7-9 with TRBJ1-1, with D perhaps TRBD1 (6 bases). CDR3 size: 17 residues. V was pared by 1 base and J by 4 bases, with 19 bases between. CDR1 and CDR2 from the germline V gene are SEHNR and FQNEAQ (reference sequence). CDR3 bases: TGTGCCAGCAGCTTAGATGTGACAGGTGGTATGGTCACTGAAGCTTTCTTT. Translated, it gives CASSLDVTGGMVTEAFF.

V and J are TRBV28 and TRBJ2-5; TRBD2 matches 10 bases. CDR1 and CDR2 (germline): MDHEN, SYDVKM. V shed 4 bases, J shed 5 bases, and the junction held 7 bases outside the gene matches. The CDR3 sequence is 15 residues long. CDR3 in DNA: TGTGCCAGCAGTTCCCCGGGACTAGCGATGGAGACCCAGTACTTC. It specifies CASSSPGLAMETQYF.